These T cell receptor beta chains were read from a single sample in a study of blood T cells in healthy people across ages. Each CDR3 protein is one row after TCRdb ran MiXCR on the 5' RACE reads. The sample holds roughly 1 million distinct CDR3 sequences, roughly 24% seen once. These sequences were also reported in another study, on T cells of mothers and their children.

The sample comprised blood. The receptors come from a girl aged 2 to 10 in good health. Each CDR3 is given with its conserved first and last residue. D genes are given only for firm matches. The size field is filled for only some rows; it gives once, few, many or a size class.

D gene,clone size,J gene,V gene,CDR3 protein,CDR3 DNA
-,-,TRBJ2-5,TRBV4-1,CASSQVARGREETQYF,TGCGCCAGCAGCCAGGTCGCAAGGGGAAGGGAGGAGACCCAGTACTTC
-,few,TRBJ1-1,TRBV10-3,CATTGNTEAFF,TGTGCCACTACGGGGAACACTGAAGCTTTCTTT
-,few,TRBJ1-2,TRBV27,CASSSTTGQDYGYTF,TGTGCCAGCAGTTCTACCACGGGGCAGGACTATGGCTACACCTTC
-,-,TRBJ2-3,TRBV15,CATSRGVGAGRDTQYF,TGTGCCACCAGCAGAGGCGTTGGGGCGGGACGGGATACGCAGTATTTT
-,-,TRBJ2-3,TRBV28,CASSGLGGARTDTQYF,TGTGCCAGCAGTGGGCTGGGGGGGGCCCGCACAGATACGCAGTATTTT
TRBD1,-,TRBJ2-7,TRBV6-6,CASRDRGPSYEQYF,TGTGCCAGCCGGGACAGGGGGCCCTCCTACGAGCAGTACTTC
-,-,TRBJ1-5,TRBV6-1,CASSEGGILPPQHF,TGTGCCAGCAGTGAAGGGGGGATCCTGCCGCCCCAGCATTTT
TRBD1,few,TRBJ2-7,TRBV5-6,CASSSGTGKQYF,TGTGCCAGCAGCTCAGGGACAGGGAAGCAGTACTTC
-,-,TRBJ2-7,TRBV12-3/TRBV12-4,CASSFRVGYEQYF,TGTGCCAGCAGTTTTCGCGTTGGCTACGAGCAGTACTTC
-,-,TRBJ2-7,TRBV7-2,CASSYGPWKDYEQYF,TGTGCCAGCAGCTACGGCCCTTGGAAAGACTACGAGCAGTACTTC
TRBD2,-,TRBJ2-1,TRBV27,CASSSGGGRSNEQFF,TGTGCCAGCAGTTCCGGCGGCGGGAGATCCAATGAGCAGTTCTTC
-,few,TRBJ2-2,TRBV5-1,CASQDQTNTGELFF,TGCGCCAGCCAGGACCAGACGAACACCGGGGAGCTGTTTTTT
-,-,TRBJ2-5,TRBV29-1,CSAVGAPSPETQYF,TGCAGCGCGGTAGGGGCTCCCTCCCCAGAGACCCAGTACTTC
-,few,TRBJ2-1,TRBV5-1,CASSLGASSYNERFF,TGCGCCAGCAGCTTGGGGGCTAGCTCCTACAATGAGCGGTTCTTC
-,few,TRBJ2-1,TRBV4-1,CASSQEIAHSSYNEQFF,TGCGCCAGCAGCCAAGAAATAGCCCATAGCTCCTACAATGAGCAGTTCTTC
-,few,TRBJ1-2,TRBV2,CASSGSTGGYTF,TGTGCCAGCAGTGGTTCGACAGGCGGCTACACCTTC
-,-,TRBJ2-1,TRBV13,CASSSMLNNEQFF,TGTGCCAGCAGCTCGATGTTAAACAATGAGCAGTTCTTC
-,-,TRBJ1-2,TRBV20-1,CSARPDGETYGYTF,TGCAGTGCACGACCTGACGGGGAAACTTATGGCTACACCTTC
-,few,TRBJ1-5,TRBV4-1,CASSQVEEGFNQPQHF,TGCGCCAGCAGCCAAGTCGAGGAGGGATTCAATCAGCCCCAGCATTTT
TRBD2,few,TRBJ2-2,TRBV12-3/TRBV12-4,CASSSPSGVNTGELFF,TGTGCCAGCAGTTCCCCTAGCGGGGTTAACACCGGGGAGCTGTTTTTT
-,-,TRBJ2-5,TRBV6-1,CASIKEGGYHETQYF,TGTGCCAGCATTAAGGAGGGGGGATACCATGAGACCCAGTACTTC
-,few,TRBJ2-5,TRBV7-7,CASSLGLLLGETQYF,TGTGCTAGCAGCTTGGGTCTACTCCTGGGGGAGACCCAGTACTTC
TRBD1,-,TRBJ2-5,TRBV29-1,CSARGQAGTQYF,TGCAGCGCTCGGGGACAGGCCGGGACCCAGTACTTC
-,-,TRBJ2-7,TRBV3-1,CASSQGIGGGLEQYF,TGTGCCAGCAGCCAAGGGATTGGCGGTGGGCTCGAGCAGTACTTC
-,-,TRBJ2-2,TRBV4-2,CASSQGQGVGGLFF,TGTGCCAGCAGCCAAGGACAGGGAGTCGGGGGGCTGTTTTTT